The rows below give T cell receptor beta chains drawn from one sample of a study of OX40 agonist ivuxolimab in advanced cancers. Assay: immunoSEQ multiplex PCR; the TCRdb copy retains only in-frame clones and omits some. The sample records about 61,000 clones, approximately 81% being singletons. This specimen was CD4+ or CD8+ T cells sorted from blood, taken in a trial of the OX40 agonist ivuxolimab. Receptors were obtained from an adult with an advanced solid tumor such as melanoma, head and neck, liver or kidney cancer. The CDR3 runs from the conserved cysteine through the conserved F or W.

j_gene	v_gene	CDR3aa
TRBJ1-3	TRBV6-6	CASRTDLSGNTIYF
TRBJ2-1	TRBV19	CASSIGQGSTYNEQFF
TRBJ1-5	TRBV5-1	CASSLASNQPQHF
TRBJ2-1	TRBV7-3	CASSNTGGGEQFF
TRBJ2-3	TRBV6-1	CASSEQIFQGQGADTQYF
TRBJ1-4	TRBV11-1	CASSFDGQGDEKLFF
TRBJ2-7	TRBV7-9	CASSFLDYEQYF
TRBJ1-3	TRBV28	CASSLWAGVSGNTIYF
TRBJ2-5	TRBV7-2	CASSLVNSGEETQYF
TRBJ2-7	TRBV7-6	CASRTLQGAQGVQYF
TRBJ1-4	TRBV11-2	CASRTDPGGLFF
TRBJ1-2	TRBV15	CATSRRQGVIYGYTF
TRBJ2-1	TRBV11-1	CASSTTGGGNEQFF
TRBJ2-2	TRBV2	CATMIDRHTGELFF
TRBJ2-7	TRBV11-1	CASSLAPQGTEQYF
TRBJ2-5	TRBV6-1	CASSGTDRGGHKSQETQYF
TRBJ1-2	TRBV9	CASSAEEGFGGYTF
TRBJ2-5	TRBV6-5	CASSYSSGREGETQYF
TRBJ2-3	TRBV11-1	CASSLLGAQDRGQDTQYF
TRBJ1-2	TRBV4-1	CASSPSRSTGKDYGYTF
TRBJ2-3	TRBV28	CASRMTSGYVGDTQYF
TRBJ1-2	TRBV2	CASSESAGVGGYTF
TRBJ2-2	TRBV10-3	CAISEQGRVETGELFF
TRBJ2-3	TRBV7-2	CASSRLIRDAQYF
TRBJ2-7	TRBV30	CAWRKLSYEQYF
TRBJ2-7	TRBV16	CASSQSAGSYEQYF
TRBJ2-7	TRBV28	CASRPTPREPYEQYF
TRBJ1-1	TRBV19	CASSKGQEHFDTEAFF
TRBJ1-4	TRBV30	CAWSAGPIALNEKLFF
TRBJ2-2	TRBV19	CASSIEAGGRTGELFF
TRBJ2-1	TRBV18	CASSQLGRLYNEQFF
TRBJ2-7	TRBV18	CASSPLRGVAGDEQYF
TRBJ2-3	TRBV4-3	CASSLDDSGGTDTQYF
TRBJ2-3	TRBV18	CASSPFGRTGTDTQYF
TRBJ2-6	TRBV29-1	CSVEDNNSGANVLTF
TRBJ1-1	TRBV30	CAWSVRGAWNTEAFF
TRBJ2-3	TRBV27	CASSQDRVPDTQYF
TRBJ2-7	TRBV10-3	CAISAGRRTETSYEQYF
TRBJ1-1	TRBV7-2	CASSLGSRGEAFF
TRBJ1-5	TRBV28	CASSFVQTPQPQHF
TRBJ2-7	TRBV6-5	CASRTSSTYEQYF
TRBJ2-6	TRBV5-4	CASSTRQGGYSGANVLTF
TRBJ2-1	TRBV11-2	CASSRSGGYNEQFF
TRBJ1-5	TRBV6-1	CASTLVSGSNQPQHF
TRBJ2-2	TRBV2	CASRGLAITGELFF
TRBJ2-3	TRBV11-3	CASSLGRNTDTQYF
TRBJ1-4	TRBV7-9	CASRPNWGPTNEKLFF
TRBJ2-3	TRBV9	CASSGRLAGVPDTQYF
TRBJ2-1	TRBV7-9	CASSPRLAGGFNEQFF
TRBJ1-2	TRBV2	CASSEWAGANYGYTF
TRBJ2-1	TRBV5-1	CASSPGQPTNEQFF
TRBJ2-3	TRBV9	CASSVGGVSDTQYF
TRBJ1-1	TRBV9	CASSLRDTMNTEAFF
TRBJ2-5	TRBV19	CASSMSYQETQYF
TRBJ2-5	TRBV19	CASSISGTPQETQYF
TRBJ2-5	TRBV15	CATSRDGGQQETQYF
TRBJ2-5	TRBV28	CASSSYKLAGHQETQYF
TRBJ2-1	TRBV7-2	CASSLAGGPYNEQFF
TRBJ2-5	TRBV5-1	CASSLGTEEETQYF